This TCR beta chain was recorded in a study of cytomegalovirus exposure and HLA in healthy donors (dated by TCRdb to the late 2010s). Background on the whole study: According to an earlier analysis of a few hundred of the donors, some 180 million T cells yielded approximately 120 million unique TCR beta sequences and 276 Gb of sequence data. Because of strong linkage in the cohort, five DR-DQ haplotypes were treated as single units for association and clustering. The genetic ancestry cluster associated with self-reported Caucasian donors included 81% of the roughly 390 genotyped donors. To predict cytomegalovirus infection status, the study brought together high-throughput TCR immunosequencing, statistical association of individual TCRs with disease status, and machine learning. Typing coverage varied by locus: 629-630 donors for A, B, C, DRB1 and DQB1; 500 to 550 for DQA1; about 590 for DPA1; around 490 for DPB1. Using immunosequencing, the study profiled T cell repertoires from fewer than 700 subjects and related those repertoires to cytomegalovirus serostatus. An earlier analysis of roughly 580 of the donors used high-throughput TCR beta sequencing to judge whether each TCR beta V gene segment behaved as functional or pseudogenic. The study was designed to test whether signatures of past pathogen exposure could be identified by cataloging public T cell receptors. In addition to the first cohort of 666 subjects, a separate validation cohort of 120 different subjects was used. Donor age, sex, ethnicity and CMV serostatus were compiled together with the repertoire data. A later genetic analysis used genome-wide SNP genotypes for about three fifths of the 666 donors, treating that subset as a discovery cohort. An early release that covered 500 to 800 HLA-typed donors contained approximately 300 gigabases of sequencing data and some 87 million unique TCR sequences. Among around 400 genotyped donors of the cohort, an average of roughly 230,000 unique TCR beta nucleotide sequences was sequenced per donor, of which roughly 17% were non-productive. All discovery cohort repertoires had been generated using a single sequencing platform. In the later analysis, no new phenotypic data were used to find candidate immune exposures; instead, reliance was placed on TCR beta sequences and their occurrence across donors. Both class I and class II loci were covered by HLA typing, at four-digit resolution. A later analysis re-examined previously published TCR beta repertoires from more than 550 donors and added high-resolution HLA genotyping to investigate patterns of TCR occurrence.

Cut back by 6 bases and 3 bases, the V and J ends lie 9 bases apart. The CDR3 measures 12 amino acids from cysteine to phenylalanine. Of all the DNA, just the CDR3 is kept, 36 bases in frame from base 1. From the germline V gene, CDR1 is KGHSH and CDR2 is LQKENI. On this clone itself: No antigen is known for it. Within one base of it there is no much larger clone, and no base qualities were kept.

The cohort consisted of 670 or so healthy bone marrow donors. All cohort members were sampled while nominally healthy, although unrecorded immune exposures were likely present. The donor was CMV seronegative and belonged to the group of 380 or so seronegative cohort members. Each donor provided a peripheral blood sample, and peripheral blood mononuclear cells were used for TCR beta sequencing. The Qiagen DNeasy Blood Extraction Kit was used to extract genomic DNA from the blood cell samples. Preparation of the library involved the immunoSEQ multiplex PCR assay. A mixture of 60 forward primers for TCR Vbeta segments and 13 reverse primers for TCR Jbeta segments was used in the multiplex PCR. The CDR3 region of rearranged TCR beta genes was amplified from genomic DNA by a multiplex PCR assay. Amplified TCR beta libraries were sequenced as 87-base-pair reads on the Illumina HiSeq System. Per the original workflow: A later analysis tallied about 77 million unique TCR beta chains across the 650 to 750 repertoires, and some 10 million of those chains were shared by two or more donors. To remove PCR and sequencing errors, raw reads were error-corrected and collapsed into unique sequences using a nearest-neighbor algorithm that merged closely related sequences. To assign V, D and J gene segments, CDR3 sequences were aligned to IMGT reference sequences. For a sequence to be retained, a match of at least six nucleotides to both a V gene segment and a J gene segment was required. Rearrangements were classified as productive when the CDR3 lacked stop codons and remained in frame with V and J, and all other rearrangements were classified as non-productive. CDR3 was defined by IMGT convention, running from the second conserved V-encoded cysteine to the conserved J-encoded phenylalanine. The earlier analysis of a few hundred of the donors excluded any sequence lacking an unambiguous match to a single V gene segment. An earlier analysis of 587 of the donors classified V segments as functional when productive rearrangements were above 56.7% and as segregating when the standard deviation between donors was above 5%. To diagnose cytomegalovirus status from the catalog of TCR beta chain sequences, a statistical classification framework was built. A later analysis assigned V and J genes by comparing TCR nucleotide sequences with IMGT/GENE-DB human TR gene sequences. A later analysis assigned CDR3 sequences and most-parsimonious VDJ recombination scenarios with the TCRdist pipeline. In a later analysis, every TCR beta chain was defined by the combination of its CDR3 amino acid sequence and its V-gene family, and reads without a unique V-gene family were dropped. To address suspected cross-contamination and a sequencing artifact, a later analysis removed several hundred highly shared, low-generation-probability nucleotide sequences. For each public chain, a later analysis derived a clonal expansion index from normalized ranks of inferred template counts within each repertoire. In a later analysis, generation probabilities were computed using a VDJ recombination model fitted to out-of-frame rearrangements, and the results were checked against IGoR. Hypergeometric tests were used in a later analysis to score TCR-TCR, TCR-HLA and TCR-CMV co-occurrence, with a repertoire-size bias correction applied to the TCR pairs. A later analysis estimated false discovery rates by permuting HLA or CMV assignments 20 times. A later analysis grouped co-occurring TCRs with DBSCAN, adding TCRdist sequence similarity when clustering within HLA-allele-positive subsets. Co-occurrence clustering excluded repertoires with fewer than 30,000 or more than 120,000 public chains, plus five with anomalous nucleotide sharing. Not all clones reach the TCRdb copy of this immuneACCESS table, which keeps in-frame sequences only. Checked studies attribute under half of the gap to unresolved V genes and leave the rest unexplained. That table supplies the V and J calls and clone size; D and trimming were determined from the DNA. This sample has under 150,000 clones in its table, and 70% to 85% of those were observed once. Together, the top ten hold under 3.5% of the sample.

Paper-wide results and their limitations: About 17 rarely observed V segments, including chromosome 9 orphons, were excluded from the earlier analysis of about 610 of the donors because counts were too low. Sequencing depth was assumed to be roughly uniform across donors in the presence/absence analyses, though that assumption may not hold. Broadly in line with IMGT annotations, most TCR beta V segments showed up in productive rearrangements about 87% or about 30% of the time in an earlier analysis of about 500 of the donors. The authors suggested that the approach could potentially be extended to other disease states and immunological phenotypes. Most TCR sequences were observed very rarely across donors, whereas some public TCRs were present in many individuals. A later analysis found that most CMV-associated TCR beta chains appeared HLA-restricted, with HLA associations seemingly driven largely by CMV exposure. A later analysis found that TCR association rates varied across HLA loci, with DRB1 alleles showing the most associated TCRs and HLA-C alleles the fewest. A further reported finding was that TCR beta sequences accurately predicted the HLA-A and HLA-B alleles for most subjects in the first cohort. Because HLA typing was unavailable for some donors at each locus, only the typed subset was used in association tests. In vitro tests confirmed that a few of the cytomegalovirus-associated TCR beta chains recognize cytomegalovirus antigens. A group of highly shared sequence variants was considered likely to be a technical artifact of the sequencing pipeline. In this cohort, only TCR beta chains were sequenced, and detectable features were limited by the absence of alpha or paired-chain data. In a later analysis, several top co-occurrence clusters were reported to appear linked to parvovirus B19, influenza, CMV and Epstein-Barr virus. A total of 150 to 200 TCR beta chains were listed by the study as associated with cytomegalovirus. Linkage disequilibrium might explain the correlated functional status among segregating V segments, but an unknown experimental factor could not be excluded. In a later analysis, HLA-associated TCR beta chains showed more clonal expansion and lower generation probabilities than non-associated chains that were equally common. When HLA alleles, especially DR and DQ, strongly co-occurred, TCR associations were difficult to assign to individual alleles. The 87-base-pair reads could not distinguish some IMGT-functional V segments, including TRBV6-2 and TRBV6-3, so those segments were excluded. A later genetic analysis associated a missense DCLRE1C variant with V-gene and J-gene trimming of TCR beta chains, and an independent cohort replicated the association. The classifier was reported to diagnose cytomegalovirus status with high specificity and sensitivity in both the original cohort and the validation cohort. In a later analysis, some 18,000 TCR beta sequences were associated with specific HLA alleles at a false discovery rate of 0.05. In a later genetic analysis, fewer N-insertions in productive TCRs were reported among donors in an Asian-associated ancestry cluster than the roughly 670-donor mean. For the cohort, immune exposure information was limited to CMV serostatus.

Sequenced sample: PBMCs. This clonotype was obtained from a man in his fifties or sixties in good health and CMV-seronegative. The rearranged chain carries TRBV18 and TRBJ2-7; the D gene is possibly TRBD1, with 5 bases matching. The CDR3 corresponds to CASSTRDYEQYF. The DNA is TGTGCCAGCTCCACCAGGGACTACGAGCAGTACTTC.